This T cell receptor beta chain comes out of a study of vaccination effects on CD4 cells after COVID-19. As regards this clone: Its antigen is unidentified.

The trim removed 6 bases at V and 8 bases at J, leaving 5 bases unmatched. CDR3 length equals 13 residues. General observations from the study: In vaccinees who were healthy, merely 1 out of 255 vaccine-induced clones cross-reacted with common cold coronaviruses. Marked clonal contraction was seen late after vaccination (in both infection- and vaccine-induced clones).

Viral peptide pools were used in the ViraFEST assay to expand antigen-specific CD4+ T cells, and sequencing came afterward. An approximately ten-day culture period preceded the isolation of CD4+ T cells. Nucleocapsid antibodies were negative in the vaccine recipients, who had never had SARS-CoV-2 infection. Wells of two million PBMC each were grown with about 9.3 IU/ml IL-2 and roughly 10 ug/ml peptides. Cells had half their medium changed to IL-2 medium on days 3 and 7. The method was immunoSEQ multiplex PCR; TCRdb's version includes in-frame clones alone and lacks a portion of them. The sample has about 22,000 clones; around 80% are singletons.

This chain uses TRBV12-3 or TRBV12-4 with TRBJ2-1, with 9 bases fitting TRBD1. The clonotype was recovered from a human donor who received a COVID-19 vaccine. Sequenced here: CD4+ T cells from PBMCs cultured with HCoV-NL63 spike peptides, sampled before COVID-19 vaccination. The CDR3 bases are TGTGCCAGCAGGGGGACAGGGAGCTATGAGCAGTTCTTC. As protein: CASRGTGSYEQFF.